The next 25 T cell receptor beta chains were all read from a single sample in a study of regulatory T cells in long-lasting Graves disease (dated by TCRdb to the early 2020s). Libraries were constructed by multiplex PCR. Instrument used: Illumina HiSeq 4000. To build TCR beta libraries, CDR3 regions were amplified by Arm-PCR using iRepertoire HTBI primers. Clones were called with MiXCR by TCRdb after fastp trimmed the public reads at Q25, and only in-frame beta chains were retained. CDR3 protein sequences are deduplicated, and each keeps its most common genes and DNA. The sample table records about 540,000 distinct CDR3 sequences; about 13% of these occur just once. Roughly a tenth of the sample is held by the ten biggest clonotypes. The intended sense of this specimen's time point label: newly diagnosed GD, antithyroid drugs for less than 3 months. For both TCR sequencing and RNA sequencing, RNA was extracted from PBMCs using TRIzol.

These data are also associated with another study on T cells in Graves' hyperthyroidism and ophthalmopathy.

Here the sequenced sample was peripheral blood mononuclear cells (PBMCs), taken at new diagnosis, from a patient treated with antithyroid drugs. The receptors derive from a man aged 25 to 40 with Graves disease. Donor details come from another sample of the same person, matched by shared clones.

This clonotype was counted at least ten times. This chain joins TRBV12-3 or TRBV12-4 and TRBJ2-5; D might be TRBD1 or TRBD2, each matching 5 bases. Trimming stripped 2 bases from V and 2 bases from J, with 12 bases between. The CDR3 is 15 residues long. DNA of the CDR3: TGTGCCAGCAGTTTAATGGGGACGGCTCAAGAGACCCAGTACTTC. Its translation: CASSLMGTAQETQYF.

At least ten counts were recorded for this clonotype. The chain is built from TRBV20-1 and TRBJ1-6; the D gene is possibly TRBD1 (5 bases). Germline assignment: CDR1 DFQATT and CDR2 SNEGSKA (reference sequence). The CDR3 consists of 16 residues. V dropped 3 bases and J dropped 5 bases, with 17 bases sitting between them. Written as DNA, the CDR3 is TGCAGTGCTAGGGAGGGGACCCAAGGGAATAATTCACCCCTCCACTTT. This sequence encodes CSAREGTQGNNSPLHF.

This chain joins TRBV20-1 and TRBJ1-1; no clear D gene. Germline CDR1 is DFQATT and CDR2 is SNEGSKA (reference sequence). The CDR3 sequence is 12 residues long. Trimming stripped 0 bases from V and 11 bases from J, with 13 bases between. The CDR3 is CSARDFQLDAFF. CDR3 DNA: TGCAGTGCTAGAGATTTCCAGCTTGATGCTTTCTTT.

This clonotype was counted a few times. The J gene is TRBJ1-1, the V gene TRBV20-1; D remains unclear. Between the trimmed V and J ends, which lost 0 bases and 0 bases, there was a span of 8 bases. Germline values: CDR1 DFQATT, CDR2 SNEGSKA (reference sequence). The CDR3 extends over 14 amino acids. CDR3 DNA sequence: TGCAGTGCTAGAGACAGGTCCCTGAACACTGAAGCTTTCTTT. This translates into CSARDRSLNTEAFF.

The sample holds many counts of this clonotype. The chain is built from TRBV11-2 and TRBJ2-3; possibly TRBD2 for D (5 bases). Per germline, CDR1 SGHAT and CDR2 FQNNGV. The CDR3 runs 16 residues. Between the trimmed V and J ends, which lost 4 bases and 3 bases, there was a span of 17 bases. The CDR3 loop reads CASSSGRVWRTDTQYF. The DNA of the CDR3 is TGTGCCAGCAGCTCCGGTCGAGTTTGGAGGACAGATACGCAGTATTTT.

This clonotype has ten or more counts. The chain carries TRBV5-1 and TRBJ1-1; D unresolved. Germline V gene data show CDR1 as SGHRS and CDR2 as YFSETQ. CDR3 length: 15 amino acids. V shed 1 base and J shed 5 bases, with 15 bases lying between them. The CDR3 nucleotides are TGCGCCAGCAGCTTGTACCCGGGAGGATATACTGAAGCTTTCTTT. Protein product: CASSLYPGGYTEAFF.

The table lists this clonotype with a few counts. The gene calls are TRBV7-3 and TRBJ2-3, with D perhaps assigned TRBD1 or TRBD2 (5 bases each). The V and J ends lost 5 bases and 0 bases respectively, with 12 bases between them. This CDR3 spans 15 amino acids. The germline CDR1 and CDR2 sequences are SGHTA and FQGTGA. CDR3 DNA: TGTGCCAGCAGCCGGGGCGGCGGGAGCACAGATACGCAGTATTTT. Residues: CASSRGGGSTDTQYF.

This clonotype was counted a few times. V and J are TRBV29-1 and TRBJ1-2; 9 bases match TRBD1. The length of the CDR3 is 14 residues. The V gene end was trimmed by 6 bases and the J gene end by 4 bases; junction bases not matched to a gene: 9. In germline, CDR1 is SQVTM, CDR2 ANQGSEA. CDR3 in DNA: TGCAGCGTGGTCGGACAGGGGAGCTCCTATGGCTACACCTTC. It encodes CSVVGQGSSYGYTF.

This clonotype occurred many times. This chain uses TRBV6-1 with TRBJ2-2; D possibly corresponds to TRBD2 (5 bases). V lost 6 bases and J lost 5, with 16 bases in between. This CDR3 has 15 amino acids. Germline CDR1 MNHNS, CDR2 SASEGT. In nucleotides, the CDR3 is TGTGCCAGCAGCAGTCTCGGGATGGTAACCGGGGAGCTGTTTTTT. It translates to CASSSLGMVTGELFF.

The chain links TRBV5-1 to TRBJ1-1; D remains unclear. CDR1 is SGHRS, CDR2 YFSETQ, per germline. The CDR3 loop spans 14 amino acids. V was pared by 4 bases and J by 0 bases, with 10 bases between. The DNA of the CDR3 is TGCGCCAGCAGCCAGGACCCGATGAACACTGAAGCTTTCTTT. Translated: CASSQDPMNTEAFF. Full variable domain (rest looked up from reference TRBV5-1 and TRBJ1-1): KAGVTQTPRYLIKTRGQQVTLSCSPISGHRSVSWYQQTPGQGLQFLFEYFSETQRNKGNFPGRFSGRQFSNSRSEMNVSTLELGDSALYLCASSQDPMNTEAFFGQGTRLTVV.

V is TRBV6-1 and J is TRBJ2-3, with D perhaps TRBD2 (5 bases). This CDR3 is built from 12 residues. Germline V lookup: CDR1 MNHNS, CDR2 SASEGT. Trimming left V 7 bases short and J 1 base short, with 6 bases between. In nucleotides, the CDR3 is TGTGCCAGCATGGAGGGCACAGATACGCAGTATTTT. Translated: CASMEGTDTQYF.

This clonotype has a handful of counts. This rearrangement joins TRBV20-1 to TRBJ2-7; the D gene is possibly TRBD1 (6 bases). The CDR3 is 15 amino acids. Trimming pared 6 bases from V and 3 bases from J, leaving 21 bases between. Germline CDR1 reads DFQATT; CDR2 reads SNEGSKA (reference sequence). The DNA of the CDR3 is TGCAGTGCCCCTTGGGCTACAGGGTCAGGCTACGAGCAGTACTTC. It yields the protein CSAPWATGSGYEQYF.

This chain connects TRBV7-3 to TRBJ2-1; TRBD2 matches 7 bases. CDR3 length equals 14 residues. Germline values: CDR1 SGHTA, CDR2 FQGTGA. J gave up 5 bases and V 0 bases, and 1 base lay outside the gene matches. The CDR3 DNA follows: TGTGCCAGCAGCTTAACAGGGAGGGACAATGAGCAGTTCTTC. This codes for CASSLTGRDNEQFF.

This clonotype showed up many times. The chain is built from TRBV29-1 and TRBJ2-7; 9 bases fit TRBD2. Germline V gene data show CDR1 as SQVTM and CDR2 as ANQGSEA. This CDR3 is built from 16 residues. V lost 4 bases, J lost 5 bases, and 15 bases stayed unmatched. CDR3 sequence reads: CSVGSSGSNGFNEQYF. As DNA, the CDR3 is TGCAGCGTTGGAAGTAGCGGGAGTAACGGGTTTAACGAGCAGTACTTC.

The table lists this clonotype with many counts. The genes are TRBV12-3 or TRBV12-4 and TRBJ2-6; TRBD1 aligns across 8 bases. The CDR3 has 15 residues. V lost 5 bases and J lost 4; bases outside the gene matches: 4. The DNA for the CDR3 is TGTGCCAGCAGTACAGGGGGTGCGGGGGCCAACGTCCTGACTTTC. Encoded protein: CASSTGGAGANVLTF.

Remarks on this clonotype: A read error may explain this, as a much larger clone is one base away. The rearrangement links TRBV2 to TRBJ2-5, with TRBD2 matching 10 bases. This CDR3 comprises 16 residues. Germline CDR1 reads SNHLY; CDR2 reads FYNNEI. Trimming cost V 6 bases and J 11 bases; bases outside gene matches: 18. The CDR3: CASRILGAGGPIEQYF. CDR3 nucleotides: TGTGCCAGCAGGATCCTAGGAGCGGGAGGGCCCATTGAGCAGTACTTC.

This clonotype was observed at least ten times. The chain employs TRBV2 and TRBJ2-5; possible D gene TRBD2, 6 bases. V lost 8 bases to trimming and J lost 4 bases, with 14 bases between them. Looked up from germline, CDR1 is SNHLY and CDR2 is FYNNEI. This CDR3 contains 13 residues. In DNA form, the CDR3 reads TGTGCCAGCGGCCGGGAGCGGTCAGAGACCCAGTACTTC. This gives the protein CASGRERSETQYF.

This chain uses TRBV10-3 with TRBJ2-3; D perhaps matches TRBD2 (6 bases). Looked up from germline, CDR1 is ENHRY and CDR2 is SYGVKD. This CDR3 has 13 amino acids. V was cut by 6 bases and J by 3 bases, with 10 bases left in between. Here the CDR3 reads CAISRETTDTQYF. Written as DNA, the CDR3 is TGTGCCATCAGCCGGGAGACGACAGATACGCAGTATTTT.

This clonotype was found a few times. The chain recombines TRBV9 with TRBJ2-2; 10 bases agree with TRBD1. J gave up 5 bases and V 4 bases, and 11 bases lay outside the gene matches. Germline V gene data show CDR1 as SGDLS and CDR2 as YYNGEE. CDR3 length: 17 residues. The CDR3, as DNA: TGTGCCAGCAGCCCCTACCCCGGGACAGGGGAGACCGGGGAGCTGTTTTTT. It codes for CASSPYPGTGETGELFF. The full variable domain, with the rest looked up from reference TRBV9 and TRBJ2-2, is DSGVTQTPKHLITATGQRVTLRCSPRSGDLSVYWYQQSLDQGLQFLIQYYNGEERAKGNILERFSAQQFPDLHSELNLSSLELGDSALYFCASSPYPGTGETGELFFGEGSRLTVL.

V usage is TRBV12-3 or TRBV12-4 and J usage is TRBJ2-7, with D perhaps TRBD1 or TRBD2 (5 bases each). V lost 5 bases and J lost 5, with 13 bases in between. CDR3 length equals 13 residues. This chain's CDR3 is CASSPLRGHEQYF. The CDR3 DNA is TGTGCCAGCAGTCCCCTTAGGGGACACGAGCAGTACTTC.

V usage is TRBV12-3 or TRBV12-4 and J usage is TRBJ2-7; 13 nucleotides match TRBD2. The DNA end lines up better with TRBJ2-1; the J call may be wrong. The CDR3 runs to 16 residues. The CDR3 is CASSSYGLAGVNEQFF. The CDR3 DNA reads as TGTGCCAGCAGTTCCTATGGACTAGCGGGAGTCAATGAGCAGTTCTTC.

Only a few counts were recorded for this clonotype. J is TRBJ1-2 and V is TRBV20-1; D call uncertain. V was clipped by 1 base and J by 4 bases, with 10 bases between them. Per the germline V gene, CDR1 is DFQATT and CDR2 is SNEGSKA (reference sequence). The CDR3 extends over 13 amino acids. CDR3 nucleotide sequence: TGCAGTGCTAGAGTCGACCGATCCTATGGCTACACCTTC. Translating it yields CSARVDRSYGYTF.

CDR3 residues: CASSERGLMQFF. CDR3 DNA: TGTGCCAGCAGTGAAAGGGGACTAATGCAGTTCTTC. The V call is TRBV2, the J call TRBJ2-1; 7 nucleotides match TRBD2. The ends lost 2 bases at V and 12 bases at J; junction bases unmatched: 4. Germline V gene data show CDR1 as SNHLY and CDR2 as FYNNEI. This CDR3 contains 12 residues.

The chain has TRBV29-1 and TRBJ2-2, with 8 bases aligning to TRBD2. Germline V gene sequence: CDR1 SQVTM, CDR2 ANQGSEA. This CDR3 is built from 14 residues. The junction had 8 bases not matched to a gene; V was cut back by 4 bases and J by 7 bases. The CDR3 bases are TGCAGCGTTGCAAATCGACTAGCGTTCGGGGAGCTGTTTTTT. It yields the protein CSVANRLAFGELFF.

The chain links TRBV11-2 to TRBJ2-1; D gene ambiguous. V dropped 3 bases and J dropped 4 bases, with 13 bases sitting between them. The CDR3 has 15 residues. CDR1 is SGHAT and CDR2 is FQNNGV in the germline V gene. The CDR3 DNA reads TGTGCCAGCAGCTTCGAACTGAATCAGTACAATGAGCAGTTCTTC. Translating it yields CASSFELNQYNEQFF.